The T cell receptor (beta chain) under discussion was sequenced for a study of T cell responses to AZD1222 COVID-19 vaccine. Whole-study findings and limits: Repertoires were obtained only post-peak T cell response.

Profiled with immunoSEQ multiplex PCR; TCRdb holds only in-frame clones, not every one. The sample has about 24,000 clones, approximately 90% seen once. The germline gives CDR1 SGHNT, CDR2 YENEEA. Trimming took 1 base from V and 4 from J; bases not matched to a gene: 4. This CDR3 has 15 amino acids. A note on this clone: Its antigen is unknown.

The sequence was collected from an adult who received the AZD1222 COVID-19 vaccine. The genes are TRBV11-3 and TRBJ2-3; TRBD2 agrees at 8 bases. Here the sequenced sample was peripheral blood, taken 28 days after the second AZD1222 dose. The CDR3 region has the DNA TGTGCCAGCAGCTTAGCGGCGGGAGGAGCAGATACGCAGTATTTT. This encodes CASSLAAGGADTQYF.